This T cell receptor beta chain was profiled in a study of early T cells in non-severe SARS-CoV-2 infection. As part of library construction, unique molecular identifiers were attached to individual cDNA molecules. TCRdb processed the 5' RACE reads anew with MiXCR; each CDR3 protein has one entry. The sample has about 98,000 distinct CDR3 sequences, under 15% seen once. The CDR3 length is 13 residues. V dropped 0 bases and J dropped 3 bases, with 6 bases sitting between them. CDR1 and CDR2 from the germline V gene are SGDLS and YYNGEE. The sequence derives from an adult who was a healthcare worker with PCR-confirmed SARS-CoV-2 infection or an uninfected control (not recorded which). This chain joins TRBV9 and TRBJ2-5; D unclear. Sequencing was carried out using whole blood. The CDR3 nucleotides read TGTGCCAGCAGCGTAGGGCCTGAAGAGACCCAGTACTTC. Translated, it gives CASSVGPEETQYF.